The next 12 T cell receptor beta chains were all read from a single sample in a study of siplizumab effects on memory and regulatory T cells. The data were produced by immunoSEQ multiplex PCR, yet TCRdb's version contains in-frame clones alone and is incomplete. The table lists around 86,000 clones, over 85% of them singletons. The sequenced sample was non-Treg CD4+ T cells sorted from blood. The source is a human donor in good health.

The genes are TRBV7-8 and TRBJ2-3, with D uncertain. Trimming pared 4 bases from V and 6 bases from J, leaving 17 bases between. Germline V lookup: CDR1 SGHVS, CDR2 FQNEAQ. This CDR3 is 15 amino acids long. The CDR3 here is CASSSSGPSVDTQYF. The CDR3 nucleotides read TGTGCCAGCAGCTCATCGGGCCCGTCCGTGGATACGCAGTATTTT.

The chain employs TRBV25-1 and TRBJ1-5; no clear D gene. Trimming shortened V by 4 bases and J by 0 bases, and 10 bases separated the two germline ends. This CDR3 has 15 residues. The germline V gene encodes CDR1 MGHDK and CDR2 SYGVNS. The CDR3 reads CASSGEPTSNQPQHF. In DNA form, the CDR3 reads TGTGCCAGCAGTGGGGAGCCAACTAGCAATCAGCCCCAGCATTTT. Variable domain in full (rest from reference TRBV25-1 and TRBJ1-5): EADIYQTPRYLVIGTGKKITLECSQTMGHDKMYWYQQDPGMELHLIHYSYGVNSTEKGDLSSESTVSRIRTEHFPLTLESARPSHTSQYLCASSGEPTSNQPQHFGDGTRLSIL.

The rearrangement joins TRBV9 to TRBJ1-2; the D is unclear. This CDR3 has 15 residues. Germline assignment: CDR1 SGDLS and CDR2 YYNGEE. Trimming removed 2 bases at V and 1 base at J, with 12 bases between. The CDR3 DNA follows: TGTGCCAGCAGCGTCGGCCACAAGAATAACTATGGCTACACCTTC. Translation: CASSVGHKNNYGYTF.

The chain links TRBV7-2 to TRBJ2-7; 7 bases map to TRBD2. Germline trimming cut 1 base from V and 2 bases from J; bases unmatched to any gene: 11. The CDR3 runs 17 residues. Germline loops: CDR1 SGHTA, CDR2 FQGNSA. Here the CDR3 reads CASSLVLGGGTTYEQYF. DNA of the CDR3: TGTGCCAGCAGCTTAGTCCTCGGCGGGGGAACTACCTACGAGCAGTACTTC.

The CDR3 protein is CASSLLAGVNEQFF. The CDR3 coding sequence is TGTGCCAGCTCACTACTAGCGGGAGTCAATGAGCAGTTCTTC. The J gene is TRBJ2-1, the V gene TRBV18; 11 nucleotides match TRBD2. CDR1 and CDR2 (germline): KGHSH, LQKENI. V lost 4 bases, J lost 6 bases, and 2 bases stayed unmatched. The CDR3 length is 14 residues.

This clone has only one observation. The chain carries TRBV7-3 and TRBJ2-1, with 13 bases that match TRBD2. Germline-derived CDR1 and CDR2 are SGHTA and FQGTGA. Trimming removed 4 bases from V and 0 bases from J; junction bases left unmatched: 6. This CDR3 is built from 18 residues. The CDR3 sequence is CASSSGLAGVISYNEQFF. The CDR3 DNA follows: TGTGCCAGCAGCTCCGGACTAGCGGGGGTGATCTCCTACAATGAGCAGTTCTTC.

DNA for the CDR3: TGTGCCAGTACTTCCCACGCCCAGCGGGATGAATCGCAGTATTTT. This codes for CASTSHAQRDESQYF. This chain connects TRBV19 to TRBJ2-3; the match to TRBD2 covers 7 bases. Germline V gene data show CDR1 as LNHDA and CDR2 as SQIVND (reference sequence). V was pared by 7 bases and J by 10 bases, with 17 bases of the junction left unmatched. There are 15 residues in the CDR3.

The genes are TRBV30 and TRBJ1-2, with no clear D. CDR3 length equals 13 residues. Trimming cost V 2 bases and J 5 bases, with 12 bases left between them. The germline gives CDR1 GTSNPN, CDR2 SVGIG (reference sequence). CDR3 nucleotides: TGTGCCTGGAGTCGGTCCCCTGGGTATGGCTACACCTTC. It encodes CAWSRSPGYGYTF.

The chain is built from TRBV2 and TRBJ2-4, with 10 bases identical to TRBD1. Trimming removed 6 bases from V and 6 bases from J; junction bases left unmatched: 2. The CDR3 sequence is 13 residues long. From germline, CDR1 is SNHLY and CDR2 FYNNEI. The CDR3 coding sequence is TGTGCCAGCAGGGGACAGGGGATAAACATTCAGTACTTC. Protein product: CASRGQGINIQYF.

This sequence joins TRBV6-6 and TRBJ1-1; D gene uncertain. The CDR3 loop spans 12 amino acids. The V and J ends lost 7 bases and 6 bases respectively, with 12 bases between them. Germline-derived CDR1 and CDR2 are MNHNY and SVGAGI (reference sequence). Here the CDR3 reads CASTPPESEAFF. The CDR3 coding sequence is TGTGCCAGCACCCCCCCGGAATCTGAAGCTTTCTTT.

V and J are TRBV5-4 and TRBJ1-4; the D is unclear. The V end was cut by 4 bases, the J end by 8 bases, with 12 bases between. The germline CDR1 and CDR2 sequences are SGHNT and YYREEE (reference sequence). This CDR3 spans 13 amino acids. DNA of the CDR3: TGTGCCAGCAGCCCCAGACAAGACGAAAAACTGTTTTTT. This encodes CASSPRQDEKLFF.

This clone showed up just a few times. This chain joins TRBV27 and TRBJ1-1, with a possible D match to TRBD1 (5 bases). V lost 0 bases and J lost 5, with 10 bases in between. The CDR3 runs to 14 residues. Per the germline V gene, CDR1 is MNHEY and CDR2 is SMNVEV (reference sequence). CDR3 loop: CASSLSATGTEAFF. The CDR3 DNA sequence: TGTGCCAGCAGTTTATCGGCAACAGGAACTGAAGCTTTCTTT.